These 29 T cell receptor beta chains share one sample of origin, sequenced in a study of blood T cell repertoires in COVID-19. TCRdb's copy holds only in-frame clones and misses some; the assay was immunoSEQ multiplex PCR. The sample contains 90,000 or so clones, around 90% of which appear only once. Sequenced sample: peripheral blood. The receptors stem from a woman of 80 years or more with active or convalescent COVID-19.

This chain uses TRBV5-1 with TRBJ2-2; TRBD1 agrees at 8 bases. The CDR3 sequence is 14 residues long. V lost 4 bases, J lost 5 bases, and 4 bases stayed unmatched. From germline, CDR1 is SGHRS and CDR2 YFSETQ. The CDR3 region has the DNA TGCGCCAGCAGCGGGCAGGGGGCGACCGGGGAGCTGTTTTTT. Its protein product is CASSGQGATGELFF.

The CDR3 protein is CASSDVAGSYEQYF. For the CDR3, the DNA is TGTGCCAGCAGTGACGTAGCGGGGAGCTACGAGCAGTACTTC. This chain joins TRBV2 and TRBJ2-7; 8 nucleotides align to TRBD2. CDR3 size: 14 residues. Germline CDR1 and CDR2: SNHLY and FYNNEI. The V and J ends lost 3 bases and 3 bases, in that order; junction bases with no gene match: 4.

V usage is TRBV6-2 or TRBV6-3 and J usage is TRBJ2-5, with 10 bases identical to TRBD1. In germline, CDR1 is MNHEY, CDR2 SVGEGT. Germline trimming cut 4 bases from V and 3 bases from J; bases unmatched to any gene: 2. The CDR3 length is 14 residues. CDR3 in amino acids: CASSWTGGEETQYF. The CDR3 nucleotides read TGTGCCAGCAGTTGGACAGGGGGAGAAGAGACCCAGTACTTC.

This chain links TRBV19 with TRBJ2-3; 7 nucleotides align to TRBD1. Germline loops: CDR1 LNHDA, CDR2 SQIVND (reference sequence). V dropped 1 base and J dropped 0; count of bases not matched to a gene: 1. This CDR3 spans 15 amino acids. DNA for the CDR3: TGTGCCAGTAGTATAGGGGACAGAAGCACAGATACGCAGTATTTT. This codes for CASSIGDRSTDTQYF.

The V and J genes are TRBV19 and TRBJ1-1; possible D gene TRBD1, 5 bases. This CDR3 contains 15 residues. The germline CDR1 and CDR2 sequences are LNHDA and SQIVND (reference sequence). Between the trimmed V and J ends, which lost 5 bases and 3 bases, there was a span of 16 bases. CDR3 region: CASSPLGAGDTEAFF. The CDR3 DNA follows: TGTGCCAGTAGTCCGTTGGGAGCGGGGGACACTGAAGCTTTCTTT.

This clone was seen once. The chain has TRBV5-5 and TRBJ2-1; D is uncertain. This CDR3 is 16 amino acids long. CDR1 is SGHKS, CDR2 YYEKEE, per germline (reference sequence). V was pared by 4 bases and J by 4 bases, with 18 bases between. CDR3 in amino acids: CASSRSAGIRYNEQFF. The CDR3 DNA reads TGTGCCAGCAGCCGCTCCGCAGGAATTCGTTACAATGAGCAGTTCTTC.

The chain links TRBV7-2 to TRBJ1-5; 8 bases align to TRBD1. Per germline, CDR1 SGHTA and CDR2 FQGNSA. CDR3 size: 15 residues. The trim removed 5 bases at V and 4 bases at J, leaving 7 bases unmatched. CDR3 nucleotide sequence: TGTGCCAGCAGCCGTGGACAGGGAGGAAATCAGCCCCAGCATTTT. Translation: CASSRGQGGNQPQHF. Supplemented by reference TRBV7-2 and TRBJ1-5, the full variable domain reads GAGVSQSPSNKVTEKGKDVELRCDPISGHTALYWYRQSLGQGLEFLIYFQGNSAPDKSGLPSDRFSAERTGGSVSTLTIQRTQQEDSAVYLCASSRGQGGNQPQHFGDGTRLSIL.

CDR3 sequence: CASSGDRGIGELFF. DNA of the CDR3: TGTGCCAGCAGTGGGGACAGGGGGATCGGGGAGCTGTTTTTT. The chain has TRBV2 and TRBJ2-2; 11 bases are a match to TRBD1. This CDR3 is built from 14 residues. V lost 4 bases, J lost 7 bases, and 2 bases stayed unmatched. Germline CDR1 reads SNHLY; CDR2 reads FYNNEI.

This chain joins TRBV28 and TRBJ1-5; 7 positions match TRBD1. The CDR3 has 13 amino acids. V was pared by 8 bases and J by 2 bases, with 3 bases of the junction left unmatched. CDR1 and CDR2 (germline): MDHEN, SYDVKM. In nucleotides, the CDR3 is TGTGCCAGCCAGACAGGGCGCAATCAGCCCCAGCATTTT. Its protein product is CASQTGRNQPQHF.

This chain connects TRBV27 to TRBJ2-1, with D hard to call. Germline CDR1 and CDR2: MNHEY and SMNVEV (reference sequence). The CDR3 runs 15 residues. Deletions cut 6 bases from V and 1 base from J, with 13 bases between. The CDR3 spells CASRPWLASYNEQFF. For the CDR3, the DNA is TGTGCCAGCAGGCCTTGGTTAGCATCCTACAATGAGCAGTTCTTC.

The CDR3: CASRILAGGVNEQFF. The CDR3 DNA sequence: TGTGCCAGCAGGATACTAGCGGGAGGAGTAAATGAGCAGTTCTTC. V gene TRBV6-1 combines with J gene TRBJ2-1; the match to TRBD2 covers 12 bases. The CDR3 totals 15 residues. V lost 6 bases to trimming and J lost 7 bases; unmatched junction nucleotides: 7. Per the germline V gene, CDR1 is MNHNS and CDR2 is SASEGT.

The chain has TRBV27 and TRBJ2-7, with D perhaps matching TRBD2 (5 bases). V lost 3 bases to trimming and J lost 3 bases, with 15 bases between them. Germline V CDR1 and CDR2: MNHEY, SMNVEV (reference sequence). This CDR3 spans 15 amino acids. CDR3 sequence: CASSFLTGYDYEQYF. The CDR3 nucleotides are TGTGCCAGCAGTTTCCTGACGGGATATGACTACGAGCAGTACTTC.

The chain is built from TRBV27 and TRBJ2-2, with 9 bases lining up with TRBD1. Germline V gene sequence: CDR1 MNHEY, CDR2 SMNVEV (reference sequence). The CDR3 is 16 amino acids. Trimming took 3 bases from V and 4 from J; bases not matched to a gene: 6. The CDR3 protein is CASSFRDRAGTGELFF. The CDR3 nucleotides read TGTGCCAGCAGTTTCCGGGACAGGGCGGGCACCGGGGAGCTGTTTTTT.

The CDR3 here is CASSHGQTYNEQFF. The CDR3 DNA reads as TGCGCCAGCAGCCATGGACAGACTTACAATGAGCAGTTCTTC. V usage is TRBV5-1 and J usage is TRBJ2-1; TRBD1 might be the D (6 bases). The CDR3 loop spans 14 amino acids. Trimming removed 4 bases from V and 4 bases from J, with 12 bases in between. From germline, CDR1 is SGHRS and CDR2 YFSETQ.

This clone has more than one count but fewer than ten. The rearrangement joins TRBV27 to TRBJ1-2; D is ambiguous. Trimming removed 5 bases at V and 2 bases at J, with 9 bases between. The CDR3 has 13 residues. Germline-derived CDR1 and CDR2 are MNHEY and SMNVEV (reference sequence). The CDR3 coding sequence is TGTGCCAGCAGTCAAACAGAAAACTATGGCTACACCTTC. Translated, it gives CASSQTENYGYTF.

The chain links TRBV5-1 to TRBJ1-6; the D is unclear. With 5 bases removed from V and 6 bases from J, the gap between germline ends came to 9 bases. Germline-derived CDR1 and CDR2 are SGHRS and YFSETQ. The CDR3 consists of 13 residues. CDR3 sequence (DNA): TGCGCCAGCAGGATGGAGAGTAATTCACCCCTCCACTTT. This sequence encodes CASRMESNSPLHF.

The V and J genes are TRBV10-3 and TRBJ1-2; D uncertain. The germline V and J ends were trimmed by 0 bases and 5 bases, with 7 bases remaining between them. Germline loops: CDR1 ENHRY, CDR2 SYGVKD. The length of the CDR3 is 13 residues. CDR3 region: CAISESREYGYTF. The CDR3 DNA reads as TGTGCCATCAGTGAGTCGCGGGAATATGGCTACACCTTC.

The J gene is TRBJ2-1, the V gene TRBV5-1, with TRBD1 matching over 9 bases. Trimming removed 7 bases from V and 3 bases from J; junction bases left unmatched: 8. Germline V gene sequence: CDR1 SGHRS, CDR2 YFSETQ. CDR3 length: 15 residues. The CDR3 reads CASYLGTGNYNEQFF. The CDR3 DNA sequence: TGCGCCAGCTATTTAGGGACAGGGAACTACAATGAGCAGTTCTTC.

The chain couples TRBV19 to TRBJ2-3, with 10 nucleotides matching TRBD2. This CDR3 spans 13 amino acids. CDR1 LNHDA and CDR2 SQIVND come from the germline V gene (reference sequence). With V trimmed by 7 bases and J by 6 bases, 4 bases remained unmatched. The DNA of the CDR3 is TGTGCCAGTAAATCTAGCGGGAGTGATACGCAGTATTTT. Protein: CASKSSGSDTQYF.

This chain connects TRBV7-8 to TRBJ2-6; D is perhaps TRBD2 (5 bases). This CDR3 spans 15 amino acids. Trimming pared 3 bases from V and 2 bases from J, leaving 8 bases between. The V gene's germline CDR1 is SGHVS and CDR2 FQNEAQ. CDR3 residues: CASSLGEPGANVLTF. CDR3 nucleotide sequence: TGTGCCAGCAGCTTGGGAGAACCTGGGGCCAACGTCCTGACTTTC.

V usage is TRBV27 and J usage is TRBJ2-5; TRBD1 aligns across 10 bases. CDR3 length: 18 residues. The ends lost 5 bases at V and 3 bases at J; junction bases unmatched: 15. Germline V gene sequence: CDR1 MNHEY, CDR2 SMNVEV (reference sequence). The CDR3 coding sequence is TGTGCCAGCAGTCCTCAATTGTGGGGACAGGGGAGAGAAGAGACCCAGTACTTC. Protein: CASSPQLWGQGREETQYF.

The chain combines TRBV19 with TRBJ1-1, with a possible D match to TRBD1 (6 bases). From germline, CDR1 is LNHDA and CDR2 SQIVND (reference sequence). The CDR3 loop spans 15 amino acids. The germline V and J ends were trimmed by 4 bases and 0 bases, with 12 bases remaining between them. The CDR3 coding sequence is TGTGCCAGTAGTACCCCCGGGACACTGAACACTGAAGCTTTCTTT. It is translated as CASSTPGTLNTEAFF.

V gene TRBV28 combines with J gene TRBJ2-1, with D uncertain. V was cut by 4 bases and J by 0 bases, with 7 bases left in between. The CDR3 covers 14 residues. From germline, CDR1 is MDHEN and CDR2 SYDVKM. This CDR3 reads CASSSPDSYNEQFF. CDR3 DNA sequence: TGTGCCAGCAGTTCCCCAGACTCCTACAATGAGCAGTTCTTC.

This chain uses TRBV7-2 with TRBJ1-4; TRBD1 is a possible D gene (6 bases). The length of the CDR3 is 14 residues. V dropped 5 bases and J dropped 4 bases, with 11 bases sitting between them. The germline CDR1 and CDR2 sequences are SGHTA and FQGNSA. In DNA, the CDR3 is TGTGCCAGCAGCAGCACGGGACATAATGAAAAACTGTTTTTT. Its translation is CASSSTGHNEKLFF.

The genes are TRBV27 and TRBJ2-3; 9 nucleotides agree with TRBD2. This CDR3 region has 19 residues. CDR1 and CDR2 (germline): MNHEY, SMNVEV (reference sequence). With 6 bases clipped from V and 0 bases from J, the junction kept 16 bases outside the gene matches. This CDR3 is CASRMRLRGTSTSTDTQYF. DNA of the CDR3: TGTGCCAGCAGGATGAGGCTAAGAGGGACTAGCACTAGCACAGATACGCAGTATTTT.

The V gene is TRBV10-2, the J gene TRBJ2-7; D is ambiguous. Trimming shortened V by 3 bases and J by 3 bases, and 6 bases separated the two germline ends. The germline V gene has CDR1 WSHSY and CDR2 SAAADI. The CDR3 loop spans 12 amino acids. CDR3 amino acids: CASSEGGYEQYF. CDR3 DNA: TGCGCCAGCAGTGAAGGCGGCTACGAGCAGTACTTC.

The chain is built from TRBV6-5 and TRBJ1-3; 10 bases are a match to TRBD1. Trimming at V came to 7 bases and at J to 4 bases, leaving 7 bases not matched to a gene. CDR3 size: 15 residues. CDR1 is MNHEY and CDR2 is SVGAGI in the germline V gene. CDR3 sequence: CASKRQGATGNTIYF. CDR3 coding DNA: TGTGCCAGCAAGAGACAGGGGGCGACCGGAAACACCATATATTTT.

The gene calls are TRBV27 and TRBJ1-6; 9 positions match TRBD1. V lost 5 bases to trimming and J lost 6 bases; unmatched junction nucleotides: 2. Germline CDR1 and CDR2: MNHEY and SMNVEV (reference sequence). CDR3 size: 14 residues. The CDR3 loop reads CASSRTGVNSPLHF. The DNA for the CDR3 is TGTGCCAGCAGTAGGACAGGGGTTAATTCACCCCTCCACTTT.

The rearrangement uses TRBV27 and TRBJ2-1; maybe TRBD2 (6 bases). This CDR3 spans 15 amino acids. V lost 1 base, J lost 9 bases, and 16 bases lay in between. Germline lookup yields CDR1 MNHEY and CDR2 SMNVEV (reference sequence). The CDR3 DNA follows: TGTGCCAGCAGTTTATTCCCTACCGTGGGGGGTGAGCAGTTCTTC. The encoded protein is CASSLFPTVGGEQFF.